A single sample is the source of the 5 T cell receptor beta chains below, sequenced in a study of blood T cell repertoires in COVID-19. TCRdb keeps only in-frame clones here, not all; method: immunoSEQ multiplex PCR. Altogether about 480,000 clones are present, roughly 88% being singletons, with the ten largest covering about 2%. Sequencing was performed on PBMCs or T cells enriched from blood (not recorded which). The receptor set was obtained from a woman aged 40-49 years who had recovered from COVID-19.

The rearrangement links TRBV6-5 to TRBJ1-5; tentatively, D is TRBD1 (5 bases). CDR3 size: 15 residues. Trimming stripped 8 bases from V and 7 bases from J, with 21 bases between. Germline V gene sequence: CDR1 MNHEY, CDR2 SVGAGI. The CDR3 protein is CASAGTLGRGQPQHF. The CDR3 DNA reads TGTGCCAGCGCGGGAACCCTGGGGCGCGGGCAGCCCCAGCATTTT.

This clone was picked up a small number of times. The rearrangement joins TRBV7-2 to TRBJ2-5, with D uncertain. V was clipped by 5 bases and J by 5 bases, with 9 bases between them. Germline lookup yields CDR1 SGHTA and CDR2 FQGNSA. The CDR3 consists of 12 residues. CDR3 protein: CASSPPSETQYF. The CDR3 DNA follows: TGTGCCAGCAGCCCCCCTTCGGAGACCCAGTACTTC.

The chain is built from TRBV10-2 and TRBJ1-1; D not resolved. CDR1 is WSHSY and CDR2 is SAAADI in the germline V gene. There are 15 residues in the CDR3. The ends were cut back, 6 bases at V and 1 base at J, with 15 bases in the middle. In nucleotides, the CDR3 is TGCGCCAGCAGGGCCCCGCGCGGAGGGAACACTGAAGCTTTCTTT. This sequence encodes CASRAPRGGNTEAFF.

The chain links TRBV12-5 to TRBJ1-2, with 7 bases lining up with TRBD1. V dropped 6 bases and J dropped 5; count of bases not matched to a gene: 6. The CDR3 loop spans 13 amino acids. Germline CDR1 and CDR2: LGHNT and FRNRAP. The CDR3 loop reads CASGSGTAYGYTF. The CDR3 DNA is TGTGCTAGTGGCTCTGGGACAGCATATGGCTACACCTTC.

The chain carries TRBV28 and TRBJ2-7; 8 bases agree with TRBD1. After removal of 6 bases from V and 3 bases from J, the junction contained 10 bases not matched to a gene. This CDR3 comprises 15 residues. Germline V gives CDR1 MDHEN, CDR2 SYDVKM. CDR3 sequence reads: CASRQPGQGRYEQYF. In DNA form, the CDR3 reads TGTGCCAGCAGACAACCCGGACAGGGACGCTACGAGCAGTACTTC.